This TCR beta chain was observed in a study of cytomegalovirus exposure and HLA in healthy donors. Note on this clone: No antigen is known for it.

V was trimmed by 0 bases and J by 0 bases, leaving 13 bases between them. This CDR3 is 17 amino acids long. CDR1 is SGHRS and CDR2 is YFSETQ in the germline V gene. The repertoire was sequenced with immunoSEQ multiplex PCR; TCRdb's copy has only in-frame clones and lacks some. The sample consists of over 85,000 clones, 89% of them appearing once. Whole-study results and caveats: For cytomegalovirus status, the classifier reportedly gave diagnoses with high specificity and sensitivity. Rarity characterized most TCR sequences, yet some public TCRs appeared in many donors.

The sequenced material came from PBMCs. This TCR came from a woman between 18 and 30 years old in good health and CMV-seronegative. This chain joins TRBV5-1 and TRBJ1-3, with D unresolved. The DNA of the CDR3 is TGCGCCAGCAGCTTGGAACAGACCTCGGTCTCTGGAAACACCATATATTTT. It codes for CASSLEQTSVSGNTIYF.